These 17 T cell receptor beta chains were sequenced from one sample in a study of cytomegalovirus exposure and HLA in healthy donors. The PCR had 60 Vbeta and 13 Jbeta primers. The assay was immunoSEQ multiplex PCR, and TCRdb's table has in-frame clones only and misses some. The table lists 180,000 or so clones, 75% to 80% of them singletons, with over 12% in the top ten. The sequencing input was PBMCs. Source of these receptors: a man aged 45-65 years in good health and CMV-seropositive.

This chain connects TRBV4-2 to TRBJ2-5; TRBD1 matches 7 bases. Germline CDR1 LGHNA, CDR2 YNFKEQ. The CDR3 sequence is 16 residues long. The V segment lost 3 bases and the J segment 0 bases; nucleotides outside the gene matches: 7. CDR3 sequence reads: CASSHGFTGDQETQYF. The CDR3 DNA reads TGTGCCAGCAGCCATGGGTTTACAGGGGACCAAGAGACCCAGTACTTC.

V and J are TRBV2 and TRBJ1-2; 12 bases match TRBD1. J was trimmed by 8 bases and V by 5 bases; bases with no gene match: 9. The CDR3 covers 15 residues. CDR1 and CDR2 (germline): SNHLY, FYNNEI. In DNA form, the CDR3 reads TGTGCCAGCAGTTCCAGGGACAGGGGGCGGTTCGGCTACACCTTC. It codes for CASSSRDRGRFGYTF.

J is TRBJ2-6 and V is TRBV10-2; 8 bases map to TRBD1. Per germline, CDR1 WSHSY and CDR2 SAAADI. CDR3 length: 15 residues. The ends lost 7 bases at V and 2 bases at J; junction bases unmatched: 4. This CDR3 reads CASKLTGAGANVLTF. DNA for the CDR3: TGCGCCAGCAAATTGACAGGGGCTGGGGCCAACGTCCTGACTTTC.

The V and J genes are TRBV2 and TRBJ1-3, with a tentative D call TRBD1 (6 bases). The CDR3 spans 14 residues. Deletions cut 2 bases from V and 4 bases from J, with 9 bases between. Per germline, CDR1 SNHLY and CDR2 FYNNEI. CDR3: CASSETGGGNTIYF. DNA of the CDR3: TGTGCCAGCAGTGAAACTGGGGGCGGAAACACCATATATTTT.

Written as DNA, the CDR3 is TGTGCCAGCAGTGGACAGGGAACTGGGGCCAACGTCCTGACTTTC. Translating it yields CASSGQGTGANVLTF. The chain couples TRBV6-5 to TRBJ2-6; the match to TRBD1 covers 8 bases. Germline CDR1 is MNHEY and CDR2 is SVGAGI. This CDR3 is 15 amino acids long. J lost 2 bases, V lost 5 bases, and 2 bases had no gene match.

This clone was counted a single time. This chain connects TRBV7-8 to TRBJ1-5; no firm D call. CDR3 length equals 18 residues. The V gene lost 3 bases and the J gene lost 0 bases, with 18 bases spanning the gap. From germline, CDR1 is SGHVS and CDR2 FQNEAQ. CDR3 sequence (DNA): TGTGCCAGCAGCTTTTATCCCCAAACAGCTCTTAGCAATCAGCCCCAGCATTTT. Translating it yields CASSFYPQTALSNQPQHF.

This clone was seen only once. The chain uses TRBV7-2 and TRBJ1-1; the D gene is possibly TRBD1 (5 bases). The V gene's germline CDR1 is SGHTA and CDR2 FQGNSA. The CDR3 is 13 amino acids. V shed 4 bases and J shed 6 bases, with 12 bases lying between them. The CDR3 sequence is CASSSFRVSEAFF. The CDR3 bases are TGTGCCAGCAGCTCCTTCAGGGTATCTGAAGCTTTCTTT.

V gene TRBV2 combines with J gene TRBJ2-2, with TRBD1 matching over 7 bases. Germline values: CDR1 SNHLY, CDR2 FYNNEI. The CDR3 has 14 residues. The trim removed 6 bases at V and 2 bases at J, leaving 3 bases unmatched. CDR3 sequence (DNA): TGTGCCAGCAGGGGGGACAGCAACACCGGGGAGCTGTTTTTT. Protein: CASRGDSNTGELFF.

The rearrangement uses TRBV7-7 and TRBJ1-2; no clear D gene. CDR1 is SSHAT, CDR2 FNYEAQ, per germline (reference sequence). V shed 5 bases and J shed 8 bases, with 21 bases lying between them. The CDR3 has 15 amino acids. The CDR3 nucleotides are TGTGCCAGCAGCCCCTCGATCCAGGTCTCCTGCGGCTACACCTTC. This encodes CASSPSIQVSCGYTF.

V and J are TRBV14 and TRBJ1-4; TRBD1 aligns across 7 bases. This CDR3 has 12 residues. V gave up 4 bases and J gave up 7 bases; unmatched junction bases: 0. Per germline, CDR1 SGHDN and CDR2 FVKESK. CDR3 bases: TGTGCCAGCAGCCGACAGGGTGAAAAACTGTTTTTT. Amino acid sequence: CASSRQGEKLFF.

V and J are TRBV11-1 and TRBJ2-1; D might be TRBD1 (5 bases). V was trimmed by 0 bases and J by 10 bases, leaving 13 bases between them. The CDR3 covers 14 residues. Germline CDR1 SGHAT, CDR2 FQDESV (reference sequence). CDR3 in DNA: TGTGCCAGCAGCTTAGCGCAGGGCATAGGGGAGCAGTTCTTC. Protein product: CASSLAQGIGEQFF.

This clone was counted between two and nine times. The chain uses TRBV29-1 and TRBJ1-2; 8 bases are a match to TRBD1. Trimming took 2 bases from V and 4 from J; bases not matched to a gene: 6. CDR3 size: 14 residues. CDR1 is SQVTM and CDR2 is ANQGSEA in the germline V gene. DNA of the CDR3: TGCAGCGTTGAATCAGGACAGGGCCCCTATGGCTACACCTTC. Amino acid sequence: CSVESGQGPYGYTF.

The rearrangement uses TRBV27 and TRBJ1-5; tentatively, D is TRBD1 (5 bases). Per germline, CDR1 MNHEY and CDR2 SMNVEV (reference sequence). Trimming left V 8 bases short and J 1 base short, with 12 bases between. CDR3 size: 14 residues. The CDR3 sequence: CASRTGGSNQPQHF. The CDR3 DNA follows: TGTGCCAGCCGGACGGGGGGAAGCAATCAGCCCCAGCATTTT.

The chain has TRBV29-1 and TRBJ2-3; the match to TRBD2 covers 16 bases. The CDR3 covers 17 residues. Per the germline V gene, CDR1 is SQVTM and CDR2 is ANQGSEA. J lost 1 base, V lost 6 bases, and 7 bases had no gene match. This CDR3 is CSVEGLAGGTRTDTQYF. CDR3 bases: TGCAGCGTCGAGGGACTAGCGGGGGGGACCCGCACAGATACGCAGTATTTT.

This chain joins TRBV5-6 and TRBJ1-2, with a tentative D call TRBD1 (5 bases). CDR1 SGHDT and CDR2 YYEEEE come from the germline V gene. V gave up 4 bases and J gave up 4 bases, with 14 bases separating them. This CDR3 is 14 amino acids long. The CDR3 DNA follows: TGTGCCAGCAGCCCGAAACAGGTCTTCTATGGCTACACCTTC. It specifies CASSPKQVFYGYTF.

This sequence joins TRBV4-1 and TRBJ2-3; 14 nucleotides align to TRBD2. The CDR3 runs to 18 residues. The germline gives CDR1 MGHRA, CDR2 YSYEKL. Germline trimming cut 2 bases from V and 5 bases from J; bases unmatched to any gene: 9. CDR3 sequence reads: CASSQLVRLAGGRDTQYF. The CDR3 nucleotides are TGCGCCAGCAGCCAACTGGTCCGACTAGCGGGGGGGCGAGATACGCAGTATTTT.

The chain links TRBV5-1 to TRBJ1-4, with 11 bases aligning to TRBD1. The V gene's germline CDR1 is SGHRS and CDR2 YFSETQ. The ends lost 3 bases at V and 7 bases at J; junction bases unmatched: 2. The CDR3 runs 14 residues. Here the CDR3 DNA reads TGCGCCAGCAGCTACGGGACAGGGGGTGAAAAACTGTTTTTT. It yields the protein CASSYGTGGEKLFF.